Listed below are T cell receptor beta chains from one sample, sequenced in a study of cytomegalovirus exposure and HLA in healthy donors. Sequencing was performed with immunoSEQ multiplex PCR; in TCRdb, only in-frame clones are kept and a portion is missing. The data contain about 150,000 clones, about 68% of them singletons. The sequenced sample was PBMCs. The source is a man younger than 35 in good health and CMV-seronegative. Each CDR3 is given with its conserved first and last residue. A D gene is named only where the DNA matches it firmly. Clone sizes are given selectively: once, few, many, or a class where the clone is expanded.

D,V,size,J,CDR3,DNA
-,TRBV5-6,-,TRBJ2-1,CASSLVGDEQFF,TGTGCCAGCAGCTTGGTAGGGGATGAGCAGTTCTTC
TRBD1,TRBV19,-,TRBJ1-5,CASSALRDRNQPQHF,TGTGCCAGTAGTGCTCTCCGGGACAGAAATCAGCCCCAGCATTTT
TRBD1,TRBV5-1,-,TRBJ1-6,CASSLFSDRGSGESPLHF,TGCGCCAGCAGCTTGTTCAGCGACAGGGGGAGCGGGGAATCACCCCTCCACTTT
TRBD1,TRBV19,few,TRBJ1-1,CATWTGGNTEAFF,TGTGCCACATGGACAGGCGGGAACACTGAAGCTTTCTTT
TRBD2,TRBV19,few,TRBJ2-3,CASSIPGAGAGDTQYF,TGTGCCAGTAGTATCCCCGGGGCGGGAGCGGGAGATACGCAGTATTTT
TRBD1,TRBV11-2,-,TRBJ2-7,CASSSFQGTEIEQYF,TGTGCCAGCAGTTCCTTCCAGGGGACAGAAATCGAGCAGTACTTC
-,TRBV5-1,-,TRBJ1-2,CASSLSSEDGYTF,TGCGCCAGCAGCTTGTCTTCCGAGGATGGCTACACCTTC
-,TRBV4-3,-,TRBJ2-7,CASSQDSSGFYEQYF,TGCGCCAGCAGCCAAGACAGCTCGGGGTTCTACGAGCAGTACTTC
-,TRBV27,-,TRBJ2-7,CASSLVGRDGVYEQYF,TGTGCCAGCAGTTTAGTCGGCAGGGATGGGGTCTACGAGCAGTACTTC
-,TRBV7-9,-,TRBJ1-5,CASSLGAGVQPQHF,TGTGCCAGCAGCTTAGGAGCAGGGGTTCAGCCCCAGCATTTT
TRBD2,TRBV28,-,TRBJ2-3,CASSSQGLPRGTQYF,TGTGCCAGCAGTTCGCAGGGACTACCCCGAGGTACGCAGTATTTT
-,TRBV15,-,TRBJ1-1,CATRAAAVARFDTEAFF,TGTGCCACCAGAGCCGCGGCAGTTGCTAGGTTCGACACTGAAGCTTTCTTT
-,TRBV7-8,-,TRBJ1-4,CASSLRGGKDEKLFF,TGTGCCAGCAGCTTAAGGGGCGGGAAGGATGAAAAACTGTTTTTT
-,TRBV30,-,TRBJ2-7,CAWSLWLAHSSYEQYF,TGTGCCTGGAGCCTCTGGCTAGCGCATAGCTCCTACGAGCAGTACTTC
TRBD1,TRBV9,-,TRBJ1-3,CASSVEGQGANTIYF,TGTGCCAGCAGCGTAGAAGGCCAGGGGGCAAACACCATATATTTT
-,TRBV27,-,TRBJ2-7,CASSSRQSSYEQYF,TGTGCCAGCAGTTCACGACAGAGCTCCTACGAGCAGTACTTC
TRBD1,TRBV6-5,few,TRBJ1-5,CASGGQVLNQPQHF,TGTGCCAGCGGCGGACAGGTACTCAATCAGCCCCAGCATTTT
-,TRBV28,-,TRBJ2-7,CASSLPGSEQYF,TGTGCCAGCAGTTTACCAGGGTCCGAGCAGTACTTC
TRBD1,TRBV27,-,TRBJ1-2,CASSLNFGQGPPGGYTF,TGTGCCAGCAGCCTCAACTTTGGACAGGGCCCCCCCGGGGGCTACACCTTC
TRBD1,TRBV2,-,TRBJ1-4,CASSPGQGGEKLFF,TGTGCCAGCAGCCCCGGACAGGGCGGCGAAAAACTGTTTTTT
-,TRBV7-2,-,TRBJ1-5,CASSSQDKPQHF,TGTGCCAGCAGCTCCCAGGACAAGCCCCAGCATTTT
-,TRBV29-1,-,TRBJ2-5,CSGSTGEKETQYF,TGCAGCGGCAGTACCGGGGAGAAAGAGACCCAGTACTTC
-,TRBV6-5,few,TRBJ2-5,CASSPPNGETQYF,TGTGCCAGCAGTCCCCCAAACGGAGAGACCCAGTACTTC
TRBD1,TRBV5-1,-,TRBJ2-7,CASSSDRGLGEQYF,TGCGCCAGCAGCTCGGACAGGGGGCTGGGGGAGCAGTACTTC
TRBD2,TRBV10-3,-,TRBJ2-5,CAISIQREEKTQYF,TGTGCCATCTCCATACAGCGGGAGGAGAAAACCCAGTACTTC
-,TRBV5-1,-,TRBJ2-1,CASSLFGWEVLSSYNEQFF,TGCGCCAGCAGCTTGTTTGGTTGGGAGGTCCTAAGCTCCTACAATGAGCAGTTCTTC
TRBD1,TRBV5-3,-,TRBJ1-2,CARSLPGQGGAIGYTF,TGTGCCAGAAGCTTGCCGGGACAGGGGGGAGCTATCGGCTACACCTTC
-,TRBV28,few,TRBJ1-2,CASSLVGEGYTF,TGTGCCAGCAGTTTGGTAGGAGAGGGCTACACCTTC
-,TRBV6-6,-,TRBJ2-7,CASSPTGGASYEQYF,TGTGCCAGCAGTCCTACGGGGGGCGCGTCCTACGAGCAGTACTTC
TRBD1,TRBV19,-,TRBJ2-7,CASSTLLGQAYEQYF,TGTGCCAGTAGTACCTTACTGGGACAGGCCTACGAGCAGTACTTC
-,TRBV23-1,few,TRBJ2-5,CASSQSSTRIPAKETQYF,TGCGCCAGCAGTCAATCTAGTACGCGGATCCCTGCTAAAGAGACCCAGTACTTC
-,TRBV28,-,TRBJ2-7,CASSLEGWYEQYF,TGTGCCAGCAGTTTAGAGGGATGGTACGAGCAGTACTTC
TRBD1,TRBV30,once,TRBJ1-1,CAWSQGGDRKAFF,TGTGCCTGGAGTCAAGGGGGCGACAGGAAAGCTTTCTTT
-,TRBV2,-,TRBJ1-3,CASSEIQGTSGNTIYF,TGTGCCAGCAGTGAGATACAGGGAACTTCTGGAAACACCATATATTTT
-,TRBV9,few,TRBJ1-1,CSSSVAGIGNTEAFF,TGTTCCAGCAGCGTAGCCGGGATAGGGAACACTGAAGCTTTCTTT
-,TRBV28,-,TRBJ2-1,CASSYPLSSFHNEQFF,TGTGCCAGCAGTTATCCCTTGAGTAGCTTCCACAATGAGCAGTTCTTC
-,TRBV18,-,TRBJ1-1,CASSPMGEAPNTEAFF,TGTGCCAGCTCCCCAATGGGGGAGGCCCCAAACACTGAAGCTTTCTTT
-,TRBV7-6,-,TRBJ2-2,CASSSLEGTGELFF,TGTGCCAGCAGCTCCCTAGAAGGCACCGGGGAGCTGTTTTTT
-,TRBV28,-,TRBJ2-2,CASSLEGDRQGGSGELFF,TGTGCCAGCAGTTTGGAGGGGGACCGGCAGGGGGGTTCCGGGGAGCTGTTTTTT
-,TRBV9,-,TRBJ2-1,CASSVREYNEQFF,TGTGCCAGCAGCGTCAGGGAATACAATGAGCAGTTCTTC
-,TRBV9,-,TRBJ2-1,CASSVGFSRTYNEQFF,TGTGCCAGCAGCGTAGGATTCTCTAGGACATACAATGAGCAGTTCTTC
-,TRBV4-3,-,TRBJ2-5,CASSQDRRALGETQYF,TGCGCCAGCAGCCAAGATCGGAGGGCGCTGGGGGAGACCCAGTACTTC
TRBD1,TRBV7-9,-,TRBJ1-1,CSTLLQGITGTEAFF,TGTTCCACCCTCTTACAGGGGATTACTGGGACTGAAGCTTTCTTT
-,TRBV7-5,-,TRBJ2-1,CVRSTQRSCPGGDEQFF,TGTGTCAGAAGCACCCAGCGGTCCTGCCCAGGGGGAGATGAGCAGTTCTTC
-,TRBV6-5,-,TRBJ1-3,CASSYTDSGNTIYF,TGTGCCAGCAGTTATACAGACTCTGGAAACACCATATATTTT
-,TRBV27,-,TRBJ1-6,CASSPINSPLHF,TGTGCCAGCAGTCCCATTAATTCACCCCTCCACTTT
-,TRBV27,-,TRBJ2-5,CASSRVLGGETQYF,TGTGCCAGCAGTCGGGTTCTAGGGGGAGAGACCCAGTACTTC
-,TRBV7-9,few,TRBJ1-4,CASSPYIGGADEKLFF,TGTGCCAGCAGCCCCTATATCGGGGGGGCGGATGAAAAACTGTTTTTT
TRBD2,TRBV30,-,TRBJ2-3,CAWMGRRGTDTQYF,TGTGCCTGGATGGGGCGGCGGGGGACAGATACGCAGTATTTT
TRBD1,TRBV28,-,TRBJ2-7,CASSVTTGGAGQYF,TGTGCCAGCAGTGTTACGACAGGGGGCGCGGGGCAGTACTTC
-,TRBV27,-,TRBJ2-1,CASSLSSVYNEQFF,TGTGCCAGCAGTTTATCGTCGGTCTACAATGAGCAGTTCTTC
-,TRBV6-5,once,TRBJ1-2,CASSAQGATNYGYTF,TGTGCCAGCAGCGCTCAGGGTGCGACTAACTATGGCTACACCTTC
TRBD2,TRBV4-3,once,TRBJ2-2,CASSQGLGGELSF,TGCGCCAGCAGCCAAGGACTGGGAGGGGAGCTGTCTTTT
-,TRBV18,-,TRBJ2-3,CASSPGEGDTQYF,TGTGCCAGCTCACCCGGGGAAGGAGATACGCAGTATTTT
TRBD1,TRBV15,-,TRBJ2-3,CATSRDGTGDHTQYF,TGTGCCACCAGCAGAGATGGGACAGGGGATCATACGCAGTATTTT
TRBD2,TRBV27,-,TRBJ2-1,CASSLAPPGGPYNEQFF,TGTGCCAGCAGTTTAGCCCCCCCGGGGGGACCCTACAATGAGCAGTTCTTC
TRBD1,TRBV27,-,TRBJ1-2,CASSSRTGTGYGYTF,TGTGCCAGCAGTTCGCGGACAGGTACGGGGTATGGCTACACCTTC
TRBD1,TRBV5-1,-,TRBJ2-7,CASSVGDRGLPWF,TGCGCCAGCAGCGTTGGGGACAGGGGGCTCCCTTGGTTC
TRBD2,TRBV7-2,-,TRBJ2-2,CASSLAVAGTNTGELFF,TGTGCCAGCAGCTTAGCGGTAGCGGGGACGAACACCGGGGAGCTGTTTTTT